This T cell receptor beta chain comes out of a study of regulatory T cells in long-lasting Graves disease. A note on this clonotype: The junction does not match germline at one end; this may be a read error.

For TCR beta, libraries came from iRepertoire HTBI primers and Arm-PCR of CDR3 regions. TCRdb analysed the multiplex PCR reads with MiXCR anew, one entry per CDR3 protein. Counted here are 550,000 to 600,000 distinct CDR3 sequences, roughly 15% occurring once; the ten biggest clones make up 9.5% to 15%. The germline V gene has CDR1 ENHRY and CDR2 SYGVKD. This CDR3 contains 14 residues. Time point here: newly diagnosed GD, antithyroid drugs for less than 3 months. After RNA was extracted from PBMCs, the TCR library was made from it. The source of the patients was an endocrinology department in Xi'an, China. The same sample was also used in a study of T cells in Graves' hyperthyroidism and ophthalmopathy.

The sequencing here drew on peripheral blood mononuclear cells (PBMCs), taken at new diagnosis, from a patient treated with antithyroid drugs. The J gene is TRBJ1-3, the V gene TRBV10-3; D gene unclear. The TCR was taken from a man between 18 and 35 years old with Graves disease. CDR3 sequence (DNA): TGTGCCATCAAGTTCGACCCCTCTGGAGACACCATATATTTT. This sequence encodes CAIKFDPSGDTIYF.